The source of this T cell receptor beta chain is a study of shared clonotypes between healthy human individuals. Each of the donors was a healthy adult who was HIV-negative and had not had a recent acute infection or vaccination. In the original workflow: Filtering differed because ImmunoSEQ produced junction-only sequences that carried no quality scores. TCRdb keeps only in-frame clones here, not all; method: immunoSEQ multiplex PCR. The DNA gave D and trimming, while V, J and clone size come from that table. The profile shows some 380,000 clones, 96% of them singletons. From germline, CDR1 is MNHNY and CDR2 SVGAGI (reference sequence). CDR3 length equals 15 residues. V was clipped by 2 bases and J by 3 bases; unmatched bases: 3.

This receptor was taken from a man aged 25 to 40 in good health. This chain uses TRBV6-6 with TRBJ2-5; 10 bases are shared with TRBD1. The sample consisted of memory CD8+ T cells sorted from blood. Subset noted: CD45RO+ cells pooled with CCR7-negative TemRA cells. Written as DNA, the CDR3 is TGTGCCAGCAGTTACCTGGACAGGGGGGAAGAGACCCAGTACTTC. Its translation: CASSYLDRGEETQYF.